The 15 T cell receptor beta chains given below trace back to one sample, sequenced in a study of human T cells and chemical hapten exposure. As the library was built, unique molecular identifiers were attached to individual cDNA molecules. TCRdb ran MiXCR on the reads and lists one entry per CDR3 protein. Of about 120,000 distinct CDR3 sequences listed, roughly 8.5% were seen once; the top ten hold roughly 1.3%. Whole blood, unfractionated, served as the material for total RNA extraction. The sequencing sample was made of whole blood. The receptors originated from a human donor in good health. Some clones in this sample may be carry-over from other donors' samples.

The CDR3 loop is CASSSTRQGGLDTIYF. The CDR3 region has the DNA TGTGCCAGCAGCTCCACGAGACAGGGAGGTTTAGACACCATATATTTT. The chain carries TRBV7-2 and TRBJ1-3; 7 nucleotides match TRBD1. The CDR3 has 16 amino acids. After removal of 4 bases from V and 8 bases from J, the junction contained 14 bases not matched to a gene. The germline gives CDR1 SGHTA, CDR2 FQGNSA.

This clonotype appeared a few times. The chain carries TRBV5-4 and TRBJ2-1, with 10 bases identical to TRBD2. The CDR3 consists of 14 residues. Looked up from germline, CDR1 is SGHNT and CDR2 is YYREEE (reference sequence). V gave up 7 bases and J gave up 9 bases; unmatched junction bases: 10. The CDR3 sequence: CASGLASGRPEQFF. The CDR3, as DNA: TGTGCCAGCGGATTGGCTAGCGGGAGACCTGAGCAGTTCTTC.

This rearrangement joins TRBV7-2 to TRBJ2-1; D possibly matches TRBD1 or TRBD2 (5 bases each). The CDR3 runs 14 residues. V was trimmed by 5 bases and J by 4 bases, leaving 12 bases between them. Germline loops: CDR1 SGHTA, CDR2 FQGNSA. The CDR3 DNA reads TGTGCCAGCAGCCCTGGGACGGATTACAATGAGCAGTTCTTC. Protein sequence: CASSPGTDYNEQFF.

This clonotype was picked up a small number of times. V is TRBV7-9 and J is TRBJ1-4; D unresolved. Germline CDR1 reads SEHNR; CDR2 reads FQNEAQ (reference sequence). Trimming removed 1 base at V and 3 bases at J, with 15 bases between. The CDR3 sequence is 17 residues long. This chain's CDR3 is CASSLVVGTGANEKLFF. For the CDR3, the DNA is TGTGCCAGCAGCTTAGTGGTAGGAACCGGGGCTAATGAAAAACTGTTTTTT.

There are many counts of this clonotype. The rearrangement joins TRBV10-2 to TRBJ1-5; D not resolved. V was clipped by 3 bases and J by 5 bases, with 14 bases between them. Germline lookup yields CDR1 WSHSY and CDR2 SAAADI. This CDR3 is built from 15 residues. CDR3 DNA: TGCGCCAGCAGTGAACGAGGGAGGTCCGATCAGCCCCAGCATTTT. Translating it yields CASSERGRSDQPQHF.

The chain joins TRBV29-1 to TRBJ2-7; TRBD1 agrees at 10 bases. The CDR3 consists of 15 residues. With 2 bases clipped from V and 2 bases from J, the junction kept 6 bases outside the gene matches. The V gene's germline CDR1 is SQVTM and CDR2 ANQGSEA. The CDR3, as DNA: TGCAGCGTTGAATTGGACAGGGGGAGTCCCTACGAGCAGTACTTC. It codes for CSVELDRGSPYEQYF.

This clonotype showed up many times. The rearrangement links TRBV12-3 or TRBV12-4 to TRBJ2-7; D ambiguous. V was shortened by 3 bases and J by 4 bases, with 4 bases between the two germline ends. This CDR3 has 11 residues. Here the CDR3 reads CASSFGYEQYF. CDR3 DNA: TGTGCCAGCAGTTTTGGTTACGAGCAGTACTTC.

The sample holds many counts of this clonotype. V and J are TRBV20-1 and TRBJ1-1, with D tentatively TRBD1 (5 bases). There are 11 residues in the CDR3. Germline V gene sequence: CDR1 DFQATT, CDR2 SNEGSKA (reference sequence). Trimming left V 3 bases short and J 7 bases short, with 9 bases between. In DNA form, the CDR3 reads TGCAGTGCTAGGGAGGGGTTTGAAGCTTTCTTT. Its translation is CSAREGFEAFF.

This clonotype was seen a few times. The chain employs TRBV12-3 or TRBV12-4 and TRBJ1-4; D may be TRBD1 (6 bases). Deletions cut 6 bases from V and 7 bases from J, with 18 bases between. The CDR3 is 15 amino acids. The CDR3 loop reads CASSRPRGEGEKLFF. The CDR3 nucleotides are TGTGCCAGCAGCCGCCCCAGGGGTGAGGGTGAAAAACTGTTTTTT.

This clonotype was counted only a few times. This chain links TRBV19 with TRBJ1-5; 8 nucleotides agree with TRBD1. The trim removed 6 bases at V and 3 bases at J, leaving 7 bases unmatched. The germline V gene encodes CDR1 LNHDA and CDR2 SQIVND (reference sequence). This CDR3 contains 15 residues. The CDR3 reads CASSPTGGLNQPQHF. DNA for the CDR3: TGTGCCAGTAGCCCCACAGGGGGGCTCAATCAGCCCCAGCATTTT.

There are a few counts of this clonotype. The CDR3 sequence: CASSERRTGLFDEQFF. The DNA for the CDR3 is TGTGCCAGCAGTGAAAGGAGGACAGGACTATTCGATGAGCAGTTCTTC. This sequence joins TRBV2 and TRBJ2-1; D possibly corresponds to TRBD1 (7 bases). Germline CDR1 SNHLY, CDR2 FYNNEI. This CDR3 contains 16 residues. V gave up 2 bases and J gave up 8 bases, with 19 bases separating them.

The chain is built from TRBV27 and TRBJ1-4; the D gene is possibly TRBD1 (6 bases). Trimming removed 6 bases from V and 3 bases from J, with 23 bases in between. Germline V CDR1 and CDR2: MNHEY, SMNVEV (reference sequence). The CDR3 is 18 amino acids. The CDR3 DNA sequence: TGTGCCAGCAGCCCTAAGTGGGGGCTAATGAGCCCTAATGAAAAACTGTTTTTT. Translating it yields CASSPKWGLMSPNEKLFF. Full variable domain (outside the CDR3, taken from reference TRBV27 and TRBJ1-4): EAQVTQNPRYLITVTGKKLTVTCSQNMNHEYMSWYRQDPGLGLRQIYYSMNVEVTDKGDVPEGYKVSRKEKRNFPLILESPSPNQTSLYFCASSPKWGLMSPNEKLFFGSGTQLSVL.

The chain recombines TRBV12-5 with TRBJ2-3, with 7 bases identical to TRBD2. This CDR3 has 15 amino acids. Per germline, CDR1 LGHNT and CDR2 FRNRAP. V was clipped by 4 bases and J by 3 bases; unmatched bases: 7. DNA of the CDR3: TGTGCTAGTGGTTCCCCGACTAGCAGAACAGATACGCAGTATTTT. This codes for CASGSPTSRTDTQYF.

The table lists this clonotype with many counts. The rearrangement uses TRBV20-1 and TRBJ2-3, with 9 nucleotides matching TRBD2. V gave up 2 bases and J gave up 5 bases; unmatched junction bases: 5. This CDR3 is built from 14 residues. CDR1 is DFQATT, CDR2 SNEGSKA, per germline (reference sequence). The CDR3 region has the DNA TGCAGTGCTAGATTCAGCGGGGGGAGAGATACGCAGTATTTT. Translation: CSARFSGGRDTQYF.

This clonotype appeared a few times. This rearrangement joins TRBV29-1 to TRBJ2-3; 14 bases are a match to TRBD2. Germline CDR1 reads SQVTM; CDR2 reads ANQGSEA. V was pared by 5 bases and J by 5 bases, with 6 bases of the junction left unmatched. The CDR3 covers 15 residues. CDR3 bases: TGCAGCGTTTGGGGACTAGCGGGAGTCAGAGATACGCAGTATTTT. Its translation: CSVWGLAGVRDTQYF.